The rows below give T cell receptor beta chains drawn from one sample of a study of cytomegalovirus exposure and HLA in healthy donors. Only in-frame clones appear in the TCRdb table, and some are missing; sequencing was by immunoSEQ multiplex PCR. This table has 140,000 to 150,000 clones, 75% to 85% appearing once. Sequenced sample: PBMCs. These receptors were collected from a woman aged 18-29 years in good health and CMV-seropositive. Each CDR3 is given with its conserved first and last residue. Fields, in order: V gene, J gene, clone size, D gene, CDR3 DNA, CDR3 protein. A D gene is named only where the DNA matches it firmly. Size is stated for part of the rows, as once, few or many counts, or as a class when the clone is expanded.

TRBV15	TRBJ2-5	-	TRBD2	TGTGCCACCAGCAGAGATATGCCGCGACTAGCGGGGGCCGCAGAGACCCAGTACTTC	CATSRDMPRLAGAAETQYF
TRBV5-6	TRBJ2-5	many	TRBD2	TGTGCCAGCAGCTTGGCTTCTTTCAGCGGGGGGCTCCAAGAGACCCAGTACTTC	CASSLASFSGGLQETQYF
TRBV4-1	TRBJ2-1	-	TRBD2	TGCGCCAGCAGCCCGACTAGCGGTTATGAGCAGTTCTTC	CASSPTSGYEQFF
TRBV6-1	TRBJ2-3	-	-	TGTGCCAGCAGTTGGGTCGGGGGGCCGACAGATACGCAGTATTTT	CASSWVGGPTDTQYF
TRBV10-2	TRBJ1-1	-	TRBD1	TGCGCCAGCAGCCGGACAGGCCAGAACACTGAAGCTTTCTTT	CASSRTGQNTEAFF
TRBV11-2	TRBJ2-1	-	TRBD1	TGTGCCAGCAGCTCGACAGGGGTTATGGTGAATGAGCAGTTCTTC	CASSSTGVMVNEQFF
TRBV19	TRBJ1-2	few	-	TGTGCCAGTAGTATCGGGAGGATGTATGGCTACACCTTC	CASSIGRMYGYTF
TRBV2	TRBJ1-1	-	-	TGTGCCAGCAGTTTCACCGGCACTGAAGCTTTCTTT	CASSFTGTEAFF
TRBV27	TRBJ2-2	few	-	TGTGCCAGCAGTCCCGGTCCCGTTTCAGACATTTCCACCGGGGAGCTGTTTTTT	CASSPGPVSDISTGELFF
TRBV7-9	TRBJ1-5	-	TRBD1	TGTGCCAGCAGCTTAGGAGACAGGGCCCTGGCTAGTCAGCCCCAGCATTTT	CASSLGDRALASQPQHF
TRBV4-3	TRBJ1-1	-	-	TGCGCCAGCAGCCAAGATGAACAGGGATACGGTACCACTGAAGCTTTCTTT	CASSQDEQGYGTTEAFF
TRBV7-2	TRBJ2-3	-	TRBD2	TGTGCCAGCAGCCGTAGCGGGGACACAGATACGCAGTATTTT	CASSRSGDTDTQYF
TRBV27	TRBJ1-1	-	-	TGTGCCAGTGGACACGCCTGGGACACTGAAGCTTTCTTT	CASGHAWDTEAFF
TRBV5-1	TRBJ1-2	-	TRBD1	TGCGCCAGCAGCTTGGGGGACGGGACAGACTATGGCTACACCTTC	CASSLGDGTDYGYTF
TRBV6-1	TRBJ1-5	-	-	TGTGCCAGCCAATTTTGGTCAGATAGCAATCAGCCCCAGCATTTT	CASQFWSDSNQPQHF
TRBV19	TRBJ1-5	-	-	TGTGCCAGTAGTACCACAGGGAATCAGCCCCAGCATTTT	CASSTTGNQPQHF
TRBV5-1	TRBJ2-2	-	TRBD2	TGCGCCAGCAGCGAATTCCCGACTAGCGGGGGGGCGAACACCGGGGAGCTGTTTTTT	CASSEFPTSGGANTGELFF
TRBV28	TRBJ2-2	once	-	TGTGCCAGCAGTTTAGTGCAGGTCGGGGAGCTGTTTTTT	CASSLVQVGELFF
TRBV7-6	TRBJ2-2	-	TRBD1	TGTGCCAGCAGCCGAGACAGGGGGCGCCGGACCGGGGAGCTGTTTTTT	CASSRDRGRRTGELFF
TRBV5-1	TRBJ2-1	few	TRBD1	TGCGCCAGCAGCTGGAGGACAGGGAATGAGCAGTTCTTC	CASSWRTGNEQFF
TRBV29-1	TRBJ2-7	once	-	TGCAGCGTTGAAGAACAGGCTTCCTACGAGCAGTACTTC	CSVEEQASYEQYF
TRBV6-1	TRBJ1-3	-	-	TGTGCCAGCAGTGAGACACACTCTGGAAACACCATATATTTT	CASSETHSGNTIYF
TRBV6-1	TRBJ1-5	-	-	TGTGCCTGCAGACCGGAGCTGTATAGCAATCAGCCCCAGCATTTT	CACRPELYSNQPQHF
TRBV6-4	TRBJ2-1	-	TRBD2	TGTGCCAGCAGTTCCTCGGGACTAGCCTCGGGCAATGAGCAGTTCTTC	CASSSSGLASGNEQFF
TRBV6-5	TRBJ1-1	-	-	TGTGCCAGCAGGCAGGGTGAGAACACTGAAGCTTTCTTT	CASRQGENTEAFF